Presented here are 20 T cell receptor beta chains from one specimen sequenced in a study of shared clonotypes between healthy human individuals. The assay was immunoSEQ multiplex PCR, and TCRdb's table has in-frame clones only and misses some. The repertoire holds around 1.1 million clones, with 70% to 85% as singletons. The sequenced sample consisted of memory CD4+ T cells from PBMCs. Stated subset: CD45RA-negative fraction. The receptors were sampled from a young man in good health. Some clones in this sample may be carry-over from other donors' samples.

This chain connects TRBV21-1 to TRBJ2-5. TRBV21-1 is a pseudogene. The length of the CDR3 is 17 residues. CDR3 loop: CASSKQGRRKYQETQYF. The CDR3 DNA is TGTGCCAGCAGCAAGCAGGGACGGAGAAAGTACCAAGAGACCCAGTACTTC.

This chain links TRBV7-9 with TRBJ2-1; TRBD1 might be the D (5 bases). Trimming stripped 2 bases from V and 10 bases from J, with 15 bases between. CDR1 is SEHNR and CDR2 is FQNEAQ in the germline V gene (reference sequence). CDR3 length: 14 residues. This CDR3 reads CASSLQGRRPEQFF. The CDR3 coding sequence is TGTGCCAGCAGCTTACAGGGCAGACGGCCAGAGCAGTTCTTC.

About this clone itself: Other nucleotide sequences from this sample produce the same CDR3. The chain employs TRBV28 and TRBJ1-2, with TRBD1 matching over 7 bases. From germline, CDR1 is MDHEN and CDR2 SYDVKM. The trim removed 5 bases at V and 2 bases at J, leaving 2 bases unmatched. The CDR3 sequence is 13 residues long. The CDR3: CASSTTGNYGYTF. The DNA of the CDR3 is TGTGCCAGCAGTACGACAGGGAACTATGGCTACACCTTC.

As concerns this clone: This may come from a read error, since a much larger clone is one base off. The CDR3 region has the DNA TGTGCCAGCAGCTCCGTGTACGAGCAGTACTTC. Encoded protein: CASSSVYEQYF. This sequence joins TRBV11-1 and TRBJ2-7; D not resolved. Germline V gives CDR1 SGHAT, CDR2 FQDESV (reference sequence). Trimming left V 4 bases short and J 4 bases short, with 5 bases between. The CDR3 runs to 11 residues.

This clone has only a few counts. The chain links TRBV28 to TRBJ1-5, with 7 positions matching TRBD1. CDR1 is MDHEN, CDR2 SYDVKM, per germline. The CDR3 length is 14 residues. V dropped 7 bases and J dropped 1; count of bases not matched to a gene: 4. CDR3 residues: CASNTGDSNQPQHF. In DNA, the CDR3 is TGTGCCAGCAACACAGGGGACAGCAATCAGCCCCAGCATTTT.

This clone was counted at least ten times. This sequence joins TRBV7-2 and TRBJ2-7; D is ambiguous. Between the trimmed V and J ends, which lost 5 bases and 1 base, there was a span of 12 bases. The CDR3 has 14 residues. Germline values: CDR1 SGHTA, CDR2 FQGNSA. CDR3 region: CASSPTLKSYEQYF. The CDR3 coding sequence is TGTGCCAGCAGCCCCACGTTAAAGTCCTACGAGCAGTACTTC.

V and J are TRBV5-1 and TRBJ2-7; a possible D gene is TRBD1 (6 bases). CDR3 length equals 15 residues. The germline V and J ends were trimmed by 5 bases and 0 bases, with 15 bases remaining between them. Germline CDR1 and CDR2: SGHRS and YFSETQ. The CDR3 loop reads CASRRMTGASYEQYF. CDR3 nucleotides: TGCGCCAGCAGAAGGATGACAGGAGCCTCCTACGAGCAGTACTTC.

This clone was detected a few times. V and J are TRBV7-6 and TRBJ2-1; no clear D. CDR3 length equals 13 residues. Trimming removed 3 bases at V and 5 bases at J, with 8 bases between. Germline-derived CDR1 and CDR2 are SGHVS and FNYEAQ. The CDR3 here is CASSFAVNNEQFF. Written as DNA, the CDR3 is TGTGCCAGCAGCTTCGCGGTGAACAATGAGCAGTTCTTC.

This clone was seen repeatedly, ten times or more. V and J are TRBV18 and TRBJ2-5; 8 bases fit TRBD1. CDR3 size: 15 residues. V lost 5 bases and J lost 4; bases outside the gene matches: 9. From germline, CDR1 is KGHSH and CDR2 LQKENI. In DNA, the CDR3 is TGTGCCAGCTCAAGAGGACAGGGTGTTTCAGAGACCCAGTACTTC. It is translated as CASSRGQGVSETQYF.

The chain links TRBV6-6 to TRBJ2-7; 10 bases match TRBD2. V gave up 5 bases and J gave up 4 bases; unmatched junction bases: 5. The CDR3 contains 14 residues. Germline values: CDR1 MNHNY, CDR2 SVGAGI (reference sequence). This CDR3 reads CASSPPGLAYEQYF. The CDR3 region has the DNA TGTGCCAGCAGTCCACCGGGACTAGCGTACGAGCAGTACTTC.

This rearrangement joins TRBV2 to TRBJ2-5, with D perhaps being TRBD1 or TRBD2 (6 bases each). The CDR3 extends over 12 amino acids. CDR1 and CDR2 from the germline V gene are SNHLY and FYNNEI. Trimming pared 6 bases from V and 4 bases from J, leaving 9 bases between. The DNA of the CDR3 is TGTGCCAGCAGGCGGGACACAGAGACCCAGTACTTC. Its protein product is CASRRDTETQYF.

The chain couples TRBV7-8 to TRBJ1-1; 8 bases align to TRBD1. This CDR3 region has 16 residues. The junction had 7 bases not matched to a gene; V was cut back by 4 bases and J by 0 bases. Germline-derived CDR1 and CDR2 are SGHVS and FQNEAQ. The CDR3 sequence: CASSSNRGGLNTEAFF. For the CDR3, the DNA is TGTGCCAGCAGCTCCAACAGGGGGGGGTTGAACACTGAAGCTTTCTTT.

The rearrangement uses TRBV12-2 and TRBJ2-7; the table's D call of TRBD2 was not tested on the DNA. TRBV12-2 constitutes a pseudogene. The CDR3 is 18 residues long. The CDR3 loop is CASRLETSGRDLAYEQYF. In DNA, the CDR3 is TGTGCAAGTCGCTTAGAAACTAGCGGGAGGGATTTAGCCTACGAGCAGTACTTC.

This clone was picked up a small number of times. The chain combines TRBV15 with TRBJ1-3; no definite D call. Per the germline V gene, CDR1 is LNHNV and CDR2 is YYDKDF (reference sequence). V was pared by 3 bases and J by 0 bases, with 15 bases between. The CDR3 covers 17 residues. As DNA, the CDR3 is TGTGCCACCAGCAGTACCCGAGGAACCCTCTCTGGAAACACCATATATTTT. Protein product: CATSSTRGTLSGNTIYF.

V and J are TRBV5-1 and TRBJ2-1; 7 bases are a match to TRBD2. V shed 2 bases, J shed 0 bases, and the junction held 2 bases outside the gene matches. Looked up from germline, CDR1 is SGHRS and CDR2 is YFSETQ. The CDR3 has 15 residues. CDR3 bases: TGCGCCAGCAGCTTTGTAGCGGGCTCCTACAATGAGCAGTTCTTC. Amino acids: CASSFVAGSYNEQFF.

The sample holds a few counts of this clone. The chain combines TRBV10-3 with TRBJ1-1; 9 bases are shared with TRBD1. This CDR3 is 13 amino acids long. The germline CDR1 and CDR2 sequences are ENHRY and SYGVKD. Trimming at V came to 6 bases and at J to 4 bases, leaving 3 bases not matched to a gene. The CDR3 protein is CAISRDRATEAFF. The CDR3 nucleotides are TGTGCCATCAGCCGGGACAGGGCCACTGAAGCTTTCTTT.

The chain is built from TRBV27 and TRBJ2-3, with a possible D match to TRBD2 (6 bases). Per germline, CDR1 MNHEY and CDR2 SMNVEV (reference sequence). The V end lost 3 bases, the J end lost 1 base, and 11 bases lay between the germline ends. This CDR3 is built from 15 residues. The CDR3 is CASSFFGSGTDTQYF. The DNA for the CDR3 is TGTGCCAGCAGTTTCTTCGGGAGTGGCACAGATACGCAGTATTTT.

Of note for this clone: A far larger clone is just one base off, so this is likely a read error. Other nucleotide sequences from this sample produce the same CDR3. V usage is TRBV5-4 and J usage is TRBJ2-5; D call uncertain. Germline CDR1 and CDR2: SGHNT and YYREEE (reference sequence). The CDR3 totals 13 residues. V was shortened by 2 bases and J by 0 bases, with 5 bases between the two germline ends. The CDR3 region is CASSLTYQETQYF. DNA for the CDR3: TGTGCCAGCAGCTTAACCTACCAAGAGACCCAGTACTTC.

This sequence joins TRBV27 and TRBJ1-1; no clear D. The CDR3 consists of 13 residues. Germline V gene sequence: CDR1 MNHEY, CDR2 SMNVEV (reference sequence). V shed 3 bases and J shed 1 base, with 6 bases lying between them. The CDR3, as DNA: TGTGCCAGCAGTTTTGAGTGGAACACTGAAGCTTTCTTT. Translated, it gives CASSFEWNTEAFF.

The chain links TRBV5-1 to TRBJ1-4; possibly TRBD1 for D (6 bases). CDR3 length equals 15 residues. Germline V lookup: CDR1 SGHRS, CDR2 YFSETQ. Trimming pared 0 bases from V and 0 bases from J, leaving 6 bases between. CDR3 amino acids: CASSLGQATNEKLFF. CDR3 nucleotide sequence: TGCGCCAGCAGCTTGGGACAGGCAACTAATGAAAAACTGTTTTTT.